The rows below give T cell receptor beta chains drawn from one sample of a study of control samples from healthy donors and cancer patients. Clones were sequenced by immunoSEQ multiplex PCR, and TCRdb holds only the in-frame ones, with some missing. There are around 64,000 clones in the sample; roughly nine tenths occur only once, and less than 6.5% lies in the top ten. Specimen: PBMCs. The receptors were sampled from a man between 60 and 75 years old with colorectal cancer. Both conserved end residues are part of each CDR3. D genes are given only for firm matches. Clone size is stated in some rows and not others, as once, few, many or a class when expanded.

j_call v_call d_call clone_size cdr3_aa cdr3_nt
TRBJ2-3 TRBV24-1 TRBD2 NA CATAGGGAKDTQYF TGTGCCACCGCGGGCGGGGGGGCCAAAGATACGCAGTATTTT
TRBJ2-5 TRBV20-1 NA NA CSARVAATQYF TGCAGTGCTAGGGTAGCGGCGACCCAGTACTTC
TRBJ2-3 TRBV28 TRBD2 NA CASSRRLAGGKDADTQYF TGTGCCAGCAGTCGCCGACTAGCGGGGGGCAAAGATGCAGATACGCAGTATTTT
TRBJ2-7 TRBV6-5 NA NA CASRDTGWSYEQYF TGTGCCAGCAGGGATACCGGTTGGTCCTACGAGCAGTACTTC
TRBJ1-6 TRBV19 TRBD1 once CASSITGDNSPLHF TGTGCCAGTAGTATTACAGGGGATAATTCACCCCTCCACTTT
TRBJ2-5 TRBV7-8 TRBD2 NA CASSSVLAGGLQETQYF TGTGCCAGCAGCTCGGTCCTAGCGGGGGGCCTCCAAGAGACCCAGTACTTC
TRBJ2-7 TRBV19 TRBD1 NA CASVGQGYREQYF TGTGCCAGCGTGGGACAGGGGTACAGGGAGCAGTACTTC
TRBJ1-1 TRBV6-2/TRBV6-3 NA NA CASSYVPEAFF TGTGCCAGCAGTTACGTCCCTGAAGCTTTCTTT
TRBJ1-6 TRBV18 TRBD1 NA CASSRDRANSPLHF TGTGCCAGCTCACGGGACAGGGCTAATTCACCCCTCCACTTT
TRBJ1-5 TRBV7-9 NA NA CASSNFVQPQHF TGTGCCAGCAGCAATTTCGTTCAGCCCCAGCATTTT
TRBJ1-2 TRBV15 NA NA CATSRDLTRALGYGYTF TGTGCCACCAGCAGAGATCTCACCCGGGCATTGGGGTATGGCTACACCTTC
TRBJ2-4 TRBV30 TRBD1 NA CAWSSGQGAKNIQYF TGTGCCTGGAGTTCGGGACAGGGGGCCAAAAACATTCAGTACTTC
TRBJ1-3 TRBV7-3 TRBD1 NA CASSLTGGLSGNTIYF TGTGCCAGCAGCTTAACAGGGGGCCTCTCTGGAAACACCATATATTTT
TRBJ2-6 TRBV12-3/TRBV12-4 NA NA CASSVSGANVLTF TGTGCCAGCAGCGTCTCTGGGGCCAACGTCCTGACTTTC
TRBJ1-4 TRBV9 TRBD1 NA CASSAQGATNEKLFF TGTGCCAGCAGCGCACAGGGGGCAACTAATGAAAAACTGTTTTTT
TRBJ2-3 TRBV11-2 TRBD2 NA CASSRTGGGRPADTQYF TGTGCCAGCAGCCGTACCGGGGGGGGCCGGCCCGCAGATACGCAGTATTTT
TRBJ1-4 TRBV19 TRBD1 NA CASIKPGQGAVATNEKLFF TGTGCCAGTATCAAACCGGGACAGGGGGCGGTTGCAACTAATGAAAAACTGTTTTTT
TRBJ2-3 TRBV7-3 NA few CASSRAGGTDTQYF TGTGCCAGCAGCAGGGCTGGGGGCACAGATACGCAGTATTTT
TRBJ2-5 TRBV6-1 NA NA CASSEGGTQYF TGTGCCAGCAGTGAAGGCGGGACCCAGTACTTC
TRBJ2-7 TRBV24-1 TRBD1 few CATSSKQGTYEQYF TGTGCCACCAGCTCAAAACAGGGGACCTACGAGCAGTACTTC
TRBJ2-3 TRBV9 NA NA CASSVRGDTQYF TGTGCCAGCAGCGTGCGAGGGGATACGCAGTATTTT
TRBJ1-3 TRBV5-5 NA NA CASSFDRRRNTIYF TGTGCCAGCAGCTTTGACAGGCGGCGAAACACCATATATTTT
TRBJ1-5 TRBV20-1 NA NA CSASPGGFNQPQHF TGCAGTGCTAGTCCCGGAGGGTTCAATCAGCCCCAGCATTTT
TRBJ2-3 TRBV28 TRBD2 NA CASLSPGGGLFFGDTQYF TGTGCCAGCCTCTCCCCCGGCGGGGGGCTATTCTTCGGGGATACGCAGTATTTT
TRBJ2-7 TRBV12-3/TRBV12-4 NA NA CASSLTSAYEQYF TGTGCCAGCAGTCTGACTTCTGCCTACGAGCAGTACTTC
TRBJ1-1 TRBV2 TRBD1 once CASGDRDTEAFF TGTGCCAGCGGGGACAGGGACACTGAAGCTTTCTTT
TRBJ2-5 TRBV30 TRBD2 NA CAWRGRGGDLETQYF TGTGCCTGGAGAGGTCGCGGGGGGGACTTAGAGACCCAGTACTTC
TRBJ1-2 TRBV30 TRBD1 NA CAWSRQGIYGYTF TGTGCCTGGAGCCGACAGGGGATCTATGGCTACACCTTC
TRBJ1-3 TRBV27 NA NA CASSQRRSGNTIYF TGTGCCAGCAGTCAGCGTCGCTCTGGAAACACCATATATTTT
TRBJ1-1 TRBV19 NA NA CASKERQTEAFF TGTGCCAGTAAGGAGCGACAGACTGAAGCTTTCTTT
TRBJ2-3 TRBV2 TRBD2 NA CASGPPGRGASTDTQYF TGTGCCAGCGGACCACCCGGGAGGGGAGCTAGCACAGATACGCAGTATTTT
TRBJ1-1 TRBV7-3 NA NA CASSLTGVGAEAFF TGTGCCAGCAGCTTAACGGGGGTAGGGGCTGAAGCTTTCTTT
TRBJ2-1 TRBV11-2 NA NA CASRRLQGRNEQFF TGTGCCAGCAGGCGCCTGCAGGGGCGAAATGAGCAGTTCTTC
TRBJ2-3 TRBV6-5 NA NA CASSSPLARDTQYF TGTGCCAGCAGTTCACCTCTAGCGAGAGATACGCAGTATTTT
TRBJ2-1 TRBV7-9 NA NA CASSLSLIGGYEQFF TGTGCCAGCAGCTTATCTCTGATTGGGGGATATGAGCAGTTCTTC
TRBJ2-2 TRBV6-5 TRBD2 NA CASSYGPGGVTGELFF TGTGCCAGCAGTTACGGACCGGGGGGGGTTACCGGGGAGCTGTTTTTT
TRBJ2-2 TRBV5-1 NA once CASSWSGDTGELFF TGCGCCAGCAGCTGGTCGGGGGACACCGGGGAGCTGTTTTTT
TRBJ1-1 TRBV7-8 NA NA CATTVVGSEAFF TGTGCCACCACCGTAGTTGGGAGTGAAGCTTTCTTT
TRBJ2-1 TRBV28 TRBD2 NA CASSLRLANEQFF TGTGCCAGCAGTTTAAGACTAGCCAATGAGCAGTTCTTC
TRBJ2-7 TRBV28 TRBD2 NA CAIERGGSSYEQYF TGTGCCATCGAGCGGGGGGGGAGCTCCTACGAGCAGTACTTC
TRBJ1-4 TRBV5-1 NA NA CASSLARRTTNEKLFF TGCGCCAGCAGCTTGGCCCGGCGGACAACTAATGAAAAACTGTTTTTT
TRBJ2-5 TRBV18 TRBD2 NA CASSPLGLAGETQYF TGTGCCAGCTCACCACTGGGACTAGCGGGGGAGACCCAGTACTTC
TRBJ2-3 TRBV19 TRBD2 NA CASSPGLAGGSLSSTDTQYF TGTGCCAGTAGTCCCGGACTAGCGGGGGGCTCCCTGTCCAGCACAGATACGCAGTATTTT
TRBJ2-1 TRBV29-1 TRBD2 NA CSAWTSSGNEQFF TGCAGCGCTTGGACTAGTTCGGGGAATGAGCAGTTCTTC
TRBJ2-7 TRBV9 NA NA CASSDDRQGMYEQYF TGTGCCAGCAGCGACGATAGGCAGGGCATGTACGAGCAGTACTTC